The rows below give T cell receptor beta chains drawn from one sample of a study of T cell changes during pregnancy in multiple sclerosis. Sequencing used immunoSEQ multiplex PCR; TCRdb keeps in-frame clones, though not all of them. Of around 36,000 clones listed, roughly nine tenths are singletons. The sequenced sample was CD8+ T cells from peripheral blood mononuclear cells, obtained in the first trimester of pregnancy. Source of these receptors: a female donor with multiple sclerosis, enrolled in a pregnancy study. CDR3s include the opening cysteine and the closing phenylalanine or tryptophan. The D gene is left open where the match is weak. Only part of the rows carry a size: once, few, many, or a class if the clone is expanded.

TRBJ1-2 | TRBV10-3 | TRBD1 | - | CAISESRVGQGYGYTF | TGTGCCATCAGTGAGTCCCGGGTAGGACAGGGCTATGGCTACACCTTC
TRBJ2-3 | TRBV27 | - | once | CASSLMDSNTDTQYF | TGTGCCAGCAGTTTAATGGACAGCAATACAGATACGCAGTATTTT
TRBJ2-1 | TRBV4-1 | TRBD1 | - | CASSHRMTGSYNEQFF | TGCGCCAGCAGCCATAGAATGACAGGGTCCTACAATGAGCAGTTCTTC
TRBJ2-1 | TRBV13 | TRBD2 | - | CASSPRVAGGSYNEQFF | TGTGCCAGCAGCCCCCGAGTAGCGGGGGGCTCCTACAATGAGCAGTTCTTC
TRBJ1-2 | TRBV27 | TRBD1 | - | CASSLKAGTAYGYTF | TGTGCCAGCAGTTTAAAGGCCGGGACAGCTTATGGCTACACCTTC
TRBJ2-7 | TRBV2 | - | - | CASSQAGAGYEQYF | TGTGCCAGCAGCCAAGCAGGGGCCGGCTACGAGCAGTACTTC
TRBJ2-7 | TRBV4-2 | TRBD2 | - | CASSQDGLAGSGDYEQYF | TGTGCCAGCAGCCAAGATGGACTAGCGGGAAGTGGGGACTACGAGCAGTACTTC
TRBJ2-1 | TRBV4-2 | TRBD1 | - | CASSSGDRGDNEQFF | TGTGCCAGCAGCTCGGGTGACAGGGGCGACAATGAGCAGTTCTTC
TRBJ2-3 | TRBV6-4 | TRBD2 | many | CASSDSSGGATDTQYF | TGTGCCAGCAGTGACTCTAGCGGGGGGGCCACAGATACGCAGTATTTT
TRBJ1-5 | TRBV7-8 | TRBD1 | - | CASSLYLGGVNQPQHF | TGTGCCAGCAGCTTATATTTAGGGGGCGTCAATCAGCCCCAGCATTTT
TRBJ2-3 | TRBV9 | - | - | CASSNENTQYF | TGTGCCAGCAGCAACGAGAATACGCAGTATTTT
TRBJ2-7 | TRBV10-3 | TRBD1 | - | CAISGGTATYEQYF | TGTGCCATCAGTGGGGGGACAGCGACCTACGAGCAGTACTTC
TRBJ1-2 | TRBV4-2 | TRBD1 | once | CASSSGTAYGYTF | TGTGCCAGCAGCTCCGGGACAGCCTATGGCTACACCTTC
TRBJ1-2 | TRBV5-1 | TRBD1 | - | CASSSGTGILYGYTF | TGCGCCAGCAGCTCTGGGACAGGGATTCTCTATGGCTACACCTTC
TRBJ1-1 | TRBV4-1 | - | - | CASRNRGAAEAFF | TGCGCCAGCCGGAACCGGGGTGCGGCTGAAGCTTTCTTT
TRBJ2-5 | TRBV4-1 | TRBD1 | - | CASSLKWGERGLETQYF | TGCGCCAGCAGCCTAAAATGGGGTGAAAGGGGGCTTGAGACCCAGTACTTC
TRBJ2-1 | TRBV6-5 | TRBD2 | - | CASSYPTGGPNEQFF | TGTGCCAGCAGTTACCCAACGGGGGGTCCCAATGAGCAGTTCTTC
TRBJ2-1 | TRBV25-1 | TRBD1 | - | CASSEEQGNEQFF | TGTGCCAGCAGTGAGGAACAGGGGAATGAGCAGTTCTTC
TRBJ1-1 | TRBV11-2 | - | once | CASSYSGRELNTEAFF | TGTGCCAGCAGCTATTCGGGGAGGGAATTGAACACTGAAGCTTTCTTT
TRBJ2-1 | TRBV27 | - | - | CASRELAAALNEQFF | TGTGCCAGCCGGGAGTTGGCGGCGGCCCTTAATGAGCAGTTCTTC
TRBJ2-2 | TRBV2 | - | - | CASGIIAGTNTGELFF | TGTGCCAGCGGGATCATTGCGGGGACGAACACCGGGGAGCTGTTTTTT
TRBJ1-1 | TRBV5-8 | TRBD1 | - | CASSFRGTGSAEAFF | TGTGCCAGCAGCTTTCGTGGGACAGGGAGCGCTGAAGCTTTCTTT
TRBJ2-1 | TRBV27 | TRBD2 | - | CASSSLSGAAYNEQFF | TGTGCCAGCAGTTCCCTTAGCGGGGCTGCCTACAATGAGCAGTTCTTC
TRBJ2-1 | TRBV27 | TRBD2 | once | CASRPSSGGDYNEQFF | TGTGCCAGCAGACCATCTAGCGGGGGGGACTACAATGAGCAGTTCTTC
TRBJ2-2 | TRBV5-6 | TRBD2 | - | CASSLAGGPPGELFF | TGTGCCAGCAGCTTAGCGGGGGGGCCTCCCGGGGAGCTGTTTTTT
TRBJ2-1 | TRBV7-3 | TRBD1 | once | CASSSDRGHNEQFF | TGTGCCAGCAGCTCGGACAGGGGCCACAATGAGCAGTTCTTC
TRBJ2-1 | TRBV29-1 | TRBD2 | - | CSVNRLAYPNEQFF | TGCAGCGTTAACCGACTAGCGTACCCCAATGAGCAGTTCTTC
TRBJ2-5 | TRBV27 | - | - | CASSHGLSETQYF | TGTGCCAGCAGCCACGGACTATCGGAGACCCAGTACTTC
TRBJ1-2 | TRBV5-1 | TRBD1 | - | CASSFDRVNYGYTF | TGCGCCAGCAGCTTCGACAGGGTCAACTATGGCTACACCTTC
TRBJ1-6 | TRBV5-5 | - | - | CASSNDGRGYSPLHF | TGTGCCAGCAGCAACGACGGGAGGGGTTATTCACCCCTCCACTTT
TRBJ1-5 | TRBV5-1 | - | - | CASSPTSGHNSNQPQHF | TGCGCCAGCAGCCCTACTTCGGGACACAATAGCAATCAGCCCCAGCATTTT
TRBJ1-3 | TRBV2 | TRBD1 | - | CASSATKGQERNTIYF | TGTGCCAGCAGTGCTACAAAGGGACAGGAAAGAAACACCATATATTTT
TRBJ2-7 | TRBV7-6 | TRBD1 | - | CASGAPDRAFDEQYF | TGTGCCAGCGGGGCCCCCGACAGGGCATTTGACGAGCAGTACTTC
TRBJ1-1 | TRBV4-1 | TRBD1 | - | CASSVNRGLNTEAFF | TGCGCCAGCAGCGTAAACAGGGGGCTGAACACTGAAGCTTTCTTT
TRBJ2-7 | TRBV7-6 | TRBD1 | - | CASSYGTVAYEQYF | TGTGCCAGCAGCTACGGGACAGTAGCCTACGAGCAGTACTTC
TRBJ2-1 | TRBV6-1 | - | - | CASSGGYNEQFF | TGTGCCAGCAGTGGCGGCTACAATGAGCAGTTCTTC
TRBJ2-7 | TRBV7-7 | TRBD2 | - | CASSPGGTSGGLYEQYF | TGTGCTAGCAGCCCAGGGGGGACTAGCGGGGGGCTGTACGAGCAGTACTTC
TRBJ2-5 | TRBV11-2 | TRBD2 | - | CASSQPSGGVAAQYF | TGTGCCAGCAGCCAACCTAGCGGGGGGGTTGCGGCCCAGTACTTC
TRBJ1-1 | TRBV10-3 | TRBD1 | - | CATQRDSLNTEAFF | TGTGCCACACAAAGGGACAGTCTGAACACTGAAGCTTTCTTT
TRBJ1-2 | TRBV19 | TRBD1 | - | CASSYGQGLIYGYTF | TGTGCCAGTTCATACGGACAGGGACTTATCTATGGCTACACCTTC